Listed here are 12 T cell receptor beta chains from one sample, sequenced in a study of breast tumors, draining lymph nodes, adjacent tissues. Each CDR3 protein is one row after TCRdb ran MiXCR on the multiplex PCR reads. The sample has under 45,000 distinct CDR3 sequences; 35% to 40% are singletons. Sequenced: breast tumor tissue. These receptors came from a female donor with breast cancer. Some clones in this sample may be carry-over from other donors' samples.

As for this clonotype: This may be a read error: a much more frequent sequence differs by one nucleotide. This sequence joins TRBV7-9 and TRBJ2-6; the D gene is possibly TRBD1 (6 bases). This CDR3 contains 15 residues. CDR1 and CDR2 from the germline V gene are SEHNR and FQNEAQ (reference sequence). The CDR3, as DNA: TGTGCCAGCAGCTCAGGGGTCTCTGGGGCCAGCGTCCTGACTTTC. This codes for CASSSGVSGASVLTF.

This clonotype was seen repeatedly, ten times or more. The gene calls are TRBV20-1 and TRBJ1-3; D may be TRBD1 (5 bases). This CDR3 is 13 amino acids long. With 5 bases removed from V and 3 bases from J, the gap between germline ends came to 11 bases. From germline, CDR1 is DFQATT and CDR2 SNEGSKA (reference sequence). The CDR3 spells CSAPTGVGNTIYF. CDR3 nucleotides: TGCAGTGCTCCGACGGGGGTTGGAAACACCATATATTTT.

Ten or more counts support this clonotype. The chain recombines TRBV7-8 with TRBJ2-7; 11 bases fit TRBD2. J was trimmed by 5 bases and V by 6 bases; bases with no gene match: 6. Germline V lookup: CDR1 SGHVS, CDR2 FQNEAQ. The CDR3 is 14 amino acids. Written as DNA, the CDR3 is TGTGCCAGCAGACTAGCGGGAGTAGGTAACGAGCAGTACTTC. Translated: CASRLAGVGNEQYF.

This clonotype showed up many times. The chain recombines TRBV5-1 with TRBJ2-1, with TRBD2 matching 9 bases. The trim removed 4 bases at V and 6 bases at J, leaving 11 bases unmatched. From germline, CDR1 is SGHRS and CDR2 YFSETQ. This CDR3 spans 16 amino acids. The CDR3 DNA is TGCGCCAGCAGCCCGGGGGCGGGAGGGCCTAGCAATGAGCAGTTCTTC. It yields the protein CASSPGAGGPSNEQFF. Full variable domain (remainder filled in from reference TRBV5-1 and TRBJ2-1): KAGVTQTPRYLIKTRGQQVTLSCSPISGHRSVSWYQQTPGQGLQFLFEYFSETQRNKGNFPGRFSGRQFSNSRSEMNVSTLELGDSALYLCASSPGAGGPSNEQFFGPGTRLTVL.

Remarks on this clonotype: Since a much larger clone is just one base distant, this may be a read error. This chain joins TRBV19 and TRBJ2-2; 7 nucleotides align to TRBD1. CDR3 length equals 17 residues. The V gene's germline CDR1 is LNHDA and CDR2 SQIVND (reference sequence). The CDR3 region is CASSDGTAKLNAGELFF. The CDR3 region has the DNA TGTGCCAGTAGCGACGGGACAGCCAAGCTGAACGCCGGGGAGCTGTTTTTT.

This chain joins TRBV6-6 and TRBJ2-3; D uncertain. CDR3 size: 14 residues. From germline, CDR1 is MNHNY and CDR2 SVGAGI (reference sequence). V shed 4 bases and J shed 1 base, with 9 bases lying between them. The CDR3 is CASSSRAGTDTQYF. CDR3 sequence (DNA): TGTGCCAGCAGTTCCCGGGCCGGCACAGATACGCAGTATTTT.

The sample holds many counts of this clonotype. The chain carries TRBV2 and TRBJ1-2, with D possibly TRBD1 on 6 matching bases. CDR1 SNHLY and CDR2 FYNNEI come from the germline V gene. V lost 6 bases to trimming and J lost 7 bases, with 9 bases between them. The CDR3 covers 11 residues. CDR3 sequence reads: CASRGGPGYTF. The CDR3 DNA reads as TGTGCCAGCAGAGGGGGACCTGGCTACACCTTC. Drawing the rest from reference TRBV2 and TRBJ1-2, the complete variable domain is EPEVTQTPSHQVTQMGQEVILRCVPISNHLYFYWYRQILGQKVEFLVSFYNNEISEKSEIFDDQFSVERPDGSNFTLKIRSTKLEDSAMYFCASRGGPGYTFGSGTRLTVV.

This clonotype has a single count. The chain uses TRBV5-6 and TRBJ2-5; the D is unclear. V was pared by 4 bases and J by 2 bases, with 6 bases between. CDR3 length equals 12 residues. The germline V gene encodes CDR1 SGHDT and CDR2 YYEEEE. DNA of the CDR3: TGTGCCAGCAGCCTTGGACAAGAGACCCAGTACTTC. Protein product: CASSLGQETQYF.

The V and J genes are TRBV28 and TRBJ2-7; D remains ambiguous. Germline assignment: CDR1 MDHEN and CDR2 SYDVKM. The CDR3 runs to 14 residues. With 7 bases removed from V and 3 bases from J, the gap between germline ends came to 16 bases. DNA of the CDR3: TGTGCCAGCAACACCATGAGAGGCGACTACGAGCAGTACTTC. Amino acid sequence: CASNTMRGDYEQYF.

This sequence joins TRBV4-1 and TRBJ2-7, with D possibly TRBD2 on 6 matching bases. Germline V gene lookup returns CDR1 MGHRA and CDR2 YSYEKL. There are 14 residues in the CDR3. The V end lost 4 bases, the J end lost 2 bases, and 12 bases lay between the germline ends. The CDR3 loop reads CASSPGTRTYEQYF. The CDR3 DNA reads TGCGCCAGCAGCCCAGGGACTCGAACCTACGAGCAGTACTTC.

This clonotype was picked up many times. This sequence joins TRBV27 and TRBJ2-1; no firm D call. Trimming left V 3 bases short and J 7 bases short, with 7 bases between. Germline CDR1 MNHEY, CDR2 SMNVEV (reference sequence). This CDR3 has 12 residues. Written as DNA, the CDR3 is TGTGCCAGCAGTTTGGGTGGGAATGAGCAGTTCTTC. Translated: CASSLGGNEQFF.

The chain uses TRBV5-5 and TRBJ1-1; D is ambiguous. The CDR3 runs 15 residues. Trimming pared 4 bases from V and 3 bases from J, leaving 16 bases between. Germline V CDR1 and CDR2: SGHKS, YYEKEE (reference sequence). CDR3 DNA sequence: TGTGCCAGCAGCCCCTCTGTGCGGGCTGACACTGAAGCTTTCTTT. It encodes CASSPSVRADTEAFF.